This TCR beta chain was retrieved from a study of early T cells in non-severe SARS-CoV-2 infection. TCRdb reprocessed the 5' RACE reads via MiXCR and lists one record per CDR3 protein. The sample lists 70,000 to 85,000 distinct CDR3 sequences; about 5% were seen once. This clonotype has just a few counts. The CDR3 has 16 residues. The germline gives CDR1 LNHDA, CDR2 SQIVND (reference sequence). Trimming removed 5 bases at V and 3 bases at J, with 17 bases between. The sequencing here drew on whole blood, taken at baseline. The chain uses TRBV19 and TRBJ1-5; D is perhaps TRBD1 (6 bases). This TCR was sampled from an adult who was a healthcare worker with PCR-confirmed SARS-CoV-2 infection or an uninfected control (not recorded which). The CDR3 reads CASSDGQGTFNQPQHF. The CDR3 nucleotides read TGTGCCAGTAGTGACGGGCAGGGGACCTTCAATCAGCCCCAGCATTTT.